This record covers a single T cell receptor (beta chain). No antigen is known for it. One base away there is no much larger clone; base qualities are not given. Library generation was performed with the immunoSEQ multiplex PCR assay. TCRdb re-hosts the immuneACCESS table, in-frame sequences only. Its copies lack some clones; in the studies checked, an unresolved V gene accounts for under half of them, and the cause for the rest is not known. For this sample the table gives around 17,000 clones, of which about 80% were detected only once. 2% to 2.5% of the sample goes to the ten largest clones. This entry belongs to a study of tumour-infiltrating T cells in Burkitt lymphoma (dated by TCRdb to 2020 to 2022). In the study overall: TCR repertoire data were correlated with clinical outcome; productive clonality predicted overall and progression-free survival, independent of established prognosticators including age at diagnosis.

Ends trimmed: V by 0 bases, J by 5 bases; bases unmatched to a gene: 9. Including the terminal cysteine and phenylalanine, the CDR3 comprises 17 residues. Only the CDR3 part of the read is kept: 51 bases, read in frame from the first base. The germline V gene provides CDR1 LGHNA and CDR2 YSLEER. This receptor was taken from a human donor with diffuse large B-cell lymphoma. Here the chain combines TRBV4-3 and TRBJ2-1, and TRBD1 aligns with 8 junction nucleotides. The sequenced material came from tumor tissue. The CDR3 reads CASSQDYGTGTHNEQFF. The DNA is as follows: TGCGCCAGCAGCCAAGATTACGGGACAGGAACACACAATGAGCAGTTCTTC.